This entry concerns a single T cell receptor (beta chain). What it binds is not known. The entry originates in a study of STAT5B mutations in CD4+ large granular lymphocyte leukemia. Libraries were prepared by immunoSEQ multiplex PCR; TCRdb keeps only in-frame clonotypes and omits some of them. The sample lists approximately 49,000 clones; 55% to 75% were seen once. General study results and limits: Patient CD4-sorted repertoires looked more clonal than healthy CD4+ repertoires, even without putative leukemic clones. About 26% of private leukemic clonotypes occurred rarely in other patients' non-leukemic repertoires.

The CDR3 covers 17 residues. CDR1 KGHSH and CDR2 LQKENI come from the germline V gene. The junction had 12 bases not matched to a gene; V was cut back by 3 bases and J by 8 bases. This chain joins TRBV18 and TRBJ1-4; 10 bases line up with TRBD1. The origin of this receptor is a human donor in good health. Sequences were obtained from CD4+ T cells from blood buffy coats. The CDR3, as DNA: TGTGCCAGCTCACCGGGACAGGGGTCCCTTAGAGGGGAAAAACTGTTTTTT. Its protein is CASSPGQGSLRGEKLFF.